The next 30 T cell receptor beta chains were all read from a single sample in a study of CD8+CD57+ T cells in acquired aplastic anemia. According to the study, genomic DNA was the template for TCR beta VDJ and CDR3 profiling. Each CDR3 protein gets one entry after TCRdb re-called the reads with MiXCR. The sample lists some 170,000 distinct CDR3 sequences; under 55% were seen once. All patients picked for sequencing had shown, by flow cytometry, an expansion of CD8+CD57+ cells. What was sequenced was sorted CD4+, CD8+, or CD8+CD57+ T cells (not recorded which) from PBMCs. These receptors originate from a human donor with aplastic anemia.

This clonotype occurred many times. The V call is TRBV25-1, the J call TRBJ1-1, with 8 bases matching TRBD1. Germline V lookup: CDR1 MGHDK, CDR2 SYGVNS. V lost 8 bases, J lost 0 bases, and 8 bases stayed unmatched. This CDR3 is 15 amino acids long. CDR3 nucleotides: TGTGCCAGCGTTGCCCCAGGGGGCATGAACACTGAAGCTTTCTTT. Its translation is CASVAPGGMNTEAFF.

This clonotype occurred a few times. The CDR3 DNA follows: TGTGCCAGCAGCTTCGCCACAACTTCACCCCTCCACTTT. Translating gives CASSFATTSPLHF. The chain combines TRBV7-9 with TRBJ1-6; unclear D gene. Germline V CDR1 and CDR2: SEHNR, FQNEAQ (reference sequence). Trimming stripped 3 bases from V and 9 bases from J, with 9 bases between. The CDR3 sequence is 13 residues long.

This clonotype showed up just a few times. The J gene is TRBJ2-1, the V gene TRBV4-1; D is ambiguous. V was clipped by 0 bases and J by 0 bases, with 9 bases between them. CDR1 MGHRA and CDR2 YSYEKL come from the germline V gene. This CDR3 contains 16 residues. CDR3 coding DNA: TGCGCCAGCAGCCAAGATTTGAGTGGCTCCTACAATGAGCAGTTCTTC. This encodes CASSQDLSGSYNEQFF.

The chain employs TRBV12-3 or TRBV12-4 and TRBJ2-5, with TRBD2 matching over 11 bases. The CDR3 has 19 residues. J gave up 7 bases and V 6 bases, and 22 bases lay outside the gene matches. This chain's CDR3 is CASSTDDTSGRYYGGTQYF. CDR3 bases: TGTGCCAGCAGCACCGATGATACTAGCGGGAGATACTATGGTGGGACCCAGTACTTC.

This clonotype was seen ten or more times. The chain is built from TRBV14 and TRBJ2-4, with D tentatively TRBD1 (6 bases). CDR3 size: 14 residues. Trimming took off 1 base at V and 8 bases at J, with 12 bases between the two ends. Germline V lookup: CDR1 SGHDN, CDR2 FVKESK. CDR3 sequence reads: CASSQATGMDIQYF. The CDR3 DNA is TGTGCCAGCAGCCAAGCTACAGGGATGGACATTCAGTACTTC.

This clonotype was seen a few times. This chain's CDR3 is CASSYPTGELFF. CDR3 DNA sequence: TGTGCCAGCAGCTATCCCACCGGGGAGCTGTTTTTT. The chain recombines TRBV7-3 with TRBJ2-2; D uncertain. The germline V and J ends were trimmed by 4 bases and 4 bases, with 4 bases remaining between them. Germline CDR1 and CDR2: SGHTA and FQGTGA. This CDR3 region has 12 residues.

This clonotype appeared many times. The genes are TRBV5-6 and TRBJ1-6, with D possibly matching TRBD1 (5 bases). Looked up from germline, CDR1 is SGHDT and CDR2 is YYEEEE. Deletions cut 4 bases from V and 6 bases from J, with 11 bases between. The CDR3 runs to 14 residues. The CDR3 DNA is TGTGCCAGCAGCCACGGGACCGCTAATTCACCCCTCCACTTT. Amino acid sequence: CASSHGTANSPLHF.

The V and J genes are TRBV29-1 and TRBJ1-3, with D possibly matching TRBD1 (5 bases). Germline loops: CDR1 SQVTM, CDR2 ANQGSEA. Trimming left V 3 bases short and J 9 bases short, with 12 bases between. The CDR3 extends over 12 amino acids. Here the CDR3 reads CSVEAGETTIYF. The CDR3, as DNA: TGCAGCGTTGAGGCGGGGGAAACCACCATATATTTT.

The chain combines TRBV2 with TRBJ2-7, with TRBD1 identical over 7 bases. The CDR3 loop spans 13 amino acids. CDR1 and CDR2 (germline): SNHLY, FYNNEI. J lost 6 bases, V lost 3 bases, and 5 bases had no gene match. CDR3 residues: CASSETGSLEQYF. CDR3 bases: TGTGCCAGCAGTGAGACAGGGTCTCTCGAGCAGTACTTC.

The rearrangement uses TRBV2 and TRBJ2-1; the match to TRBD1 covers 9 bases. The CDR3 runs to 14 residues. Germline CDR1 SNHLY, CDR2 FYNNEI. Unmatched junction bases numbered 8, after V lost 8 bases and J lost 6 bases. The CDR3 here is CASFGQGTTNEQFF. CDR3 DNA sequence: TGTGCCAGCTTTGGACAGGGGACGACCAATGAGCAGTTCTTC.

CDR3 sequence: CATSAGGRGETQYF. The CDR3 nucleotides read TGTGCCACCAGCGCGGGGGGCCGGGGAGAGACCCAGTACTTC. V usage is TRBV15 and J usage is TRBJ2-5; 8 bases map to TRBD2. Trimming at V came to 5 bases and at J to 4 bases, leaving 6 bases not matched to a gene. The CDR3 sequence is 14 residues long. Per germline, CDR1 LNHNV and CDR2 YYDKDF (reference sequence).

A few counts support this clonotype. This rearrangement joins TRBV29-1 to TRBJ2-1; 8 positions agree with TRBD2. The germline V gene encodes CDR1 SQVTM and CDR2 ANQGSEA. The CDR3 loop spans 14 amino acids. Trimming took 6 bases from V and 0 from J; bases not matched to a gene: 4. For the CDR3, the DNA is TGCAGCGTAGATAGCGGGGCCTCCTACAATGAGCAGTTCTTC. Translating it yields CSVDSGASYNEQFF.

This chain connects TRBV5-1 to TRBJ2-2; TRBD2 is a possible D gene (6 bases). V lost 0 bases to trimming and J lost 4 bases, with 13 bases between them. CDR1 and CDR2 from the germline V gene are SGHRS and YFSETQ. The CDR3 is 16 residues long. This CDR3 reads CASSLGHGSSTGELFF. DNA for the CDR3: TGCGCCAGCAGCTTGGGGCACGGGAGTAGCACCGGGGAGCTGTTTTTT.

The V call is TRBV7-6, the J call TRBJ2-7; TRBD1 agrees at 7 bases. This CDR3 region has 15 residues. J gave up 3 bases and V 5 bases, and 10 bases lay outside the gene matches. Germline values: CDR1 SGHVS, CDR2 FNYEAQ. The CDR3 DNA sequence: TGTGCCAGCAGCCAAACGGGACAGCCCAACTACGAGCAGTACTTC. Its translation: CASSQTGQPNYEQYF.

This clonotype was seen just once. The chain links TRBV7-9 to TRBJ2-2; unclear D gene. The CDR3 is made up of 14 amino acids. CDR1 and CDR2 (germline): SEHNR, FQNEAQ (reference sequence). V was pared by 7 bases and J by 2 bases, with 11 bases between. CDR3 nucleotides: TGTGCCAGCACCAGAAGGGAAAACACCGGGGAGCTGTTTTTT. Amino acids: CASTRRENTGELFF.

The gene calls are TRBV20-1 and TRBJ2-3, with 8 bases aligning to TRBD2. The CDR3 contains 14 residues. The junction had 6 bases not matched to a gene; V was cut back by 7 bases and J by 0 bases. Germline CDR1 and CDR2: DFQATT and SNEGSKA (reference sequence). In DNA form, the CDR3 reads TGCAGTGGCAAGACTAGCGAGAGCACAGATACGCAGTATTTT. This encodes CSGKTSESTDTQYF.

Of note for this clonotype: Given a much more abundant clone one base away, this may be a read error. The rearrangement links TRBV13 to TRBJ2-7; the D is unclear. In germline, CDR1 is PRHDT, CDR2 FYEKMQ (reference sequence). The CDR3 is 12 amino acids. The CDR3 region has the DNA TGTGCCAGCGGCTTACGGCCTAACGAGCAGTACTTC. It encodes CASGLRPNEQYF.

This clonotype was seen at least ten times. This chain joins TRBV5-6 and TRBJ2-3; 10 nucleotides line up with TRBD1. V lost 2 bases to trimming and J lost 6 bases; unmatched junction nucleotides: 6. CDR3 length: 15 amino acids. Germline V gene sequence: CDR1 SGHDT, CDR2 YYEEEE. The CDR3 region is CASSFRTGGSDTQYF. CDR3 sequence (DNA): TGTGCCAGCAGCTTTAGGACAGGGGGGTCGGATACGCAGTATTTT.

The CDR3 bases are TGTGCCAGCAAGGGACAGGGTAGCTCCTACGAGCAGTACTTC. This sequence encodes CASKGQGSSYEQYF. The chain is built from TRBV2 and TRBJ2-7; 9 nucleotides line up with TRBD1. Germline V gene data show CDR1 as SNHLY and CDR2 as FYNNEI. V dropped 7 bases and J dropped 0; count of bases not matched to a gene: 4. The CDR3 loop spans 14 amino acids.

The genes are TRBV10-3 and TRBJ2-7; 9 nucleotides line up with TRBD1. From germline, CDR1 is ENHRY and CDR2 SYGVKD. Trimming cost V 3 bases and J 6 bases; bases outside gene matches: 6. The CDR3 runs 14 residues. CDR3 loop: CAISEPGQGREQYF. The CDR3 coding sequence is TGTGCCATCAGTGAACCGGGACAGGGTCGCGAGCAGTACTTC.

This clonotype was counted ten times or more. The J gene is TRBJ2-2, the V gene TRBV12-3 or TRBV12-4, with 10 bases aligning to TRBD2. The CDR3 is 15 amino acids. Losses at the gene ends were 4 bases for V and 7 bases for J; bases not matched to a gene: 6. The CDR3 DNA reads TGTGCCAGCAGTTCTAGCGGGGGCGTAGGCGGGGAGCTGTTTTTT. This gives the protein CASSSSGGVGGELFF.

This chain joins TRBV19 and TRBJ2-5; D is ambiguous. V was shortened by 2 bases and J by 5 bases, with 12 bases between the two germline ends. Per germline, CDR1 LNHDA and CDR2 SQIVND (reference sequence). The CDR3 consists of 14 residues. The CDR3 protein is CASSIYGLRETQYF. CDR3 DNA sequence: TGTGCCAGTAGTATATACGGGCTGAGGGAGACCCAGTACTTC.

The rearrangement joins TRBV29-1 to TRBJ2-5; 8 positions agree with TRBD2. CDR3 length equals 13 residues. Germline-derived CDR1 and CDR2 are SQVTM and ANQGSEA. Unmatched junction bases numbered 8, after V lost 7 bases and J lost 4 bases. The CDR3 nucleotides read TGCAGCGGGGGTGCCGGGACTAGAGAGACCCAGTACTTC. This sequence encodes CSGGAGTRETQYF.

Worth noting for this clonotype: It may be a read error: a sequence one base away is much more abundant. The V call is TRBV4-3, the J call TRBJ1-2, with a weak D call TRBD1 (6 bases). Germline CDR1 LGHNA, CDR2 YSLEER. The CDR3 contains 17 residues. CDR3 amino acids: CASRQGGLMVQNYGYTF. The CDR3, as DNA: TGCGCCAGCCGCCAAGGGGGTTTGATGGTCCAGAACTATGGCTACACCTTC.

This clonotype was seen once. As DNA, the CDR3 is TGCAGCGTTCTCCGGGACAGCCCAGATACGCAGTATTTT. This encodes CSVLRDSPDTQYF. The chain links TRBV29-1 to TRBJ2-3; 7 bases are a match to TRBD1. Germline V gene data show CDR1 as SQVTM and CDR2 as ANQGSEA. V trimming: 5 bases; J trimming: 4 bases; junction bases outside the gene matches: 6. There are 13 residues in the CDR3.

The chain recombines TRBV9 with TRBJ1-6; no clear D. V was cut by 7 bases and J by 5 bases, with 10 bases left in between. The CDR3 is made up of 13 amino acids. Germline CDR1 SGDLS, CDR2 YYNGEE. Here the CDR3 DNA reads TGTGCCAGCGGGTACCCCGATAATTCACCCCTCCACTTT. It specifies CASGYPDNSPLHF.

This chain links TRBV3-1 with TRBJ1-1, with unresolved D. The CDR3 totals 16 residues. V lost 0 bases to trimming and J lost 0 bases, with 11 bases between them. The germline CDR1 and CDR2 sequences are LGHDT and YNNKEL (reference sequence). The CDR3 DNA reads as TGTGCCAGCAGCCAAGATACGCTTTCGATGAACACTGAAGCTTTCTTT. It encodes CASSQDTLSMNTEAFF. The full variable domain, rest sourced from reference TRBV3-1 and TRBJ1-1, is DTAVSQTPKYLVTQMGNDKSIKCEQNLGHDTMYWYKQDSKKFLKIMFSYNNKELIINETVPNRFSPKSPDKAHLNLHINSLELGDSAVYFCASSQDTLSMNTEAFFGQGTRLTVV.

The V and J genes are TRBV29-1 and TRBJ2-1; tentatively, D is TRBD1 (5 bases). With 3 bases removed from V and 3 bases from J, the gap between germline ends came to 9 bases. The CDR3 covers 13 residues. CDR1 and CDR2 from the germline V gene are SQVTM and ANQGSEA. The CDR3 DNA sequence: TGCAGCGTTGACAGGGATGGCTACAATGAGCAGTTCTTC. It codes for CSVDRDGYNEQFF.

This sequence joins TRBV7-9 and TRBJ1-1, with 7 bases identical to TRBD1. Germline V gene sequence: CDR1 SEHNR, CDR2 FQNEAQ (reference sequence). The CDR3 has 13 amino acids. The ends lost 4 bases at V and 5 bases at J; junction bases unmatched: 4. CDR3 bases: TGTGCCAGCAGCTCCCAGGGGGAGACTGAAGCTTTCTTT. This translates into CASSSQGETEAFF.

As for this clonotype: A much more abundant neighbour one base away suggests this may be a read error. The gene calls are TRBV6-5 and TRBJ1-3, with D unresolved. This CDR3 is built from 15 residues. The germline V gene encodes CDR1 MNHEY and CDR2 SVGAGI. CDR3 sequence reads: CVSSSTSQSGNTIYF. CDR3 sequence (DNA): TGTGTCAGCAGTTCTACATCACAGAGCGGAAACACCATATATTTT.